Following are 3 T cell receptor beta chains from one sample sequenced in a study of blood T cell repertoires in COVID-19. Sequencing was performed with immunoSEQ multiplex PCR; in TCRdb, only in-frame clones are kept and a portion is missing. Here the sample spans about 140,000 clones, approximately 80% being singletons. Sequenced: PBMCs or T cells enriched from blood (not recorded which). The source of these receptors is a man between 65 and 85 years old who had been exposed to COVID-19.

This chain uses TRBV19 with TRBJ1-2, with D maybe TRBD1 (6 bases). Trimming shortened V by 6 bases and J by 2 bases, and 22 bases separated the two germline ends. CDR1 is LNHDA, CDR2 SQIVND, per germline (reference sequence). This CDR3 contains 17 residues. The CDR3 loop is CASSPGTSVPLNYGYTF. The DNA for the CDR3 is TGTGCCAGTAGCCCCGGGACATCCGTGCCCTTGAACTATGGCTACACCTTC.

In this sample, this clone turned up a few times. Written as DNA, the CDR3 is TGTGCCAGCAGCCTACCGGGTCCTCAAGAGACCCAGTACTTC. Protein product: CASSLPGPQETQYF. The rearrangement uses TRBV7-3 and TRBJ2-5; no firm D call. The CDR3 is 14 amino acids. The V gene lost 5 bases and the J gene lost 2 bases, with 12 bases spanning the gap. The germline gives CDR1 SGHTA, CDR2 FQGTGA.

The CDR3 reads CASSYSTGVRGETQYF. CDR3 bases: TGTGCCAGCAGTTACTCTACAGGGGTCCGAGGAGAGACCCAGTACTTC. The chain combines TRBV6-5 with TRBJ2-5; TRBD1 agrees at 7 bases. Germline V gene lookup returns CDR1 MNHEY and CDR2 SVGAGI. The CDR3 is 16 amino acids. V shed 0 bases and J 4 bases; nucleotides not matched to a gene: 8.